Reported below is one TCR beta chain. The antigen remains undetermined. Germline V lookup: CDR1 SGHDT, CDR2 YYEEEE. J gave up 3 bases and V 4 bases, and 11 bases lay outside the gene matches. The CDR3 sequence is 16 residues long. These data come from a study of shared clonotypes between healthy human individuals. Study-wide background: Donors, aged 18 to 49, were two women and a few men. Points from the study as a whole: About 5% of naive CD4 clonotypes were common to a few donors.

Naive CD8 cells lacked CD45RO and underwent positive selection for CCR7, leaving out terminally differentiated effector memory CD45RA+ cells. Clones were read by immunoSEQ multiplex PCR, and TCRdb kept only the in-frame ones, dropping some. The sample lists about 580,000 clones, roughly 98% occurring once. The receptor was isolated from a man younger than 40 in good health. J is TRBJ2-7 and V is TRBV5-6; 9 bases match TRBD1. Sequenced material: naive CD8+ T cells sorted from blood. Here the CDR3 reads CASSPRGTGLGYEQYF. The CDR3 DNA reads as TGTGCCAGCAGCCCACGAGGGACAGGGTTGGGCTACGAGCAGTACTTC.